One and the same sample provided the 32 T cell receptor beta chains below, sequenced in a study of T cell responses to AZD1222 COVID-19 vaccine. Libraries were prepared by immunoSEQ multiplex PCR; TCRdb keeps only in-frame clonotypes and omits some of them. This repertoire shows 100,000 to 150,000 clones, approximately 91% found once; its top ten account for around 1%. Here the sequenced sample was peripheral blood, taken 28 days after the second AZD1222 dose. The receptors were sampled from an adult who received the AZD1222 COVID-19 vaccine.

V usage is TRBV3-1 (or the pseudogene TRBV3-2) and J usage is TRBJ1-6; D is uncertain. Germline CDR1 is LGHDT and CDR2 is YNNKEL (reference sequence). The CDR3 spans 17 residues. Trimming removed 4 bases at V and 0 bases at J, with 13 bases between. The CDR3 coding sequence is TGTGCCAGCAGCCGCGGTGGATGGGACTCCTATAATTCACCCCTCCACTTT. Amino acid sequence: CASSRGGWDSYNSPLHF.

The V and J genes are TRBV6-1 and TRBJ2-7; TRBD1 is a possible D gene (5 bases). From germline, CDR1 is MNHNS and CDR2 SASEGT. CDR3 length: 16 amino acids. V was clipped by 0 bases and J by 4 bases, with 16 bases between them. The CDR3 protein is CASSEASQVRWYEQYF. The CDR3 nucleotides are TGTGCCAGCAGTGAAGCTTCACAGGTACGGTGGTACGAGCAGTACTTC.

The chain has TRBV9 and TRBJ1-1; a possible D gene is TRBD1 (6 bases). V shed 6 bases and J shed 4 bases, with 16 bases lying between them. The CDR3 loop spans 14 amino acids. Germline-derived CDR1 and CDR2 are SGDLS and YYNGEE. The CDR3 spells CASNILGGTTEAFF. The CDR3 DNA follows: TGTGCCAGCAACATATTAGGGGGGACCACTGAAGCTTTCTTT. Based on the CDR3 plus reference TRBV9 and TRBJ1-1, the full variable domain is DSGVTQTPKHLITATGQRVTLRCSPRSGDLSVYWYQQSLDQGLQFLIQYYNGEERAKGNILERFSAQQFPDLHSELNLSSLELGDSALYFCASNILGGTTEAFFGQGTRLTVV.

The chain employs TRBV7-9 and TRBJ2-2, with 7 nucleotides matching TRBD1. Germline V gene data show CDR1 as SEHNR and CDR2 as FQNEAQ (reference sequence). The CDR3 contains 14 residues. The ends lost 3 bases at V and 6 bases at J; junction bases unmatched: 4. As DNA, the CDR3 is TGTGCCAGCAGCTTCCTACAGGGGCCCGGGGAGCTGTTTTTT. It yields the protein CASSFLQGPGELFF. Filled out from reference TRBV7-9 and TRBJ2-2, the complete variable domain reads DTGVSQNPRHKITKRGQNVTFRCDPISEHNRLYWYRQTLGQGPEFLTYFQNEAQLEKSRLLSDRFSAERPKGSFSTLEIQRTEQGDSAMYLCASSFLQGPGELFFGEGSRLTVL.

The V gene is TRBV6-2 or TRBV6-3, the J gene TRBJ1-2, with D hard to call. V shed 1 base and J shed 8 bases, with 14 bases lying between them. This CDR3 spans 14 amino acids. Germline loops: CDR1 MNHEY, CDR2 SVGEGT. This CDR3 is CASSYFVSLGGYTF. For the CDR3, the DNA is TGTGCCAGCAGTTACTTCGTCTCCCTCGGGGGCTACACCTTC.

The rearrangement uses TRBV5-1 and TRBJ2-3; 7 nucleotides agree with TRBD1. The CDR3 has 16 amino acids. The J segment lost 0 bases and the V segment lost 0 bases, leaving 4 bases of the junction unmatched. Germline V gives CDR1 SGHRS, CDR2 YFSETQ. In DNA, the CDR3 is TGCGCCAGCAGCTTGGGGGGGACAGCGAGCACAGATACGCAGTATTTT. Translating gives CASSLGGTASTDTQYF.

For this clone: One end of the junction varies from germline; a read error may be responsible. This chain joins TRBV6-4 and TRBJ1-1; D is unclear. CDR1 is MRHNA, CDR2 SNTAGT, per germline. The CDR3 consists of 10 residues. In nucleotides, the CDR3 is TGCCCTAGGGTTAGGACTGAAGCTTTCTTT. Residues: CPRVRTEAFF.

This chain connects TRBV7-2 to TRBJ2-5; D gene unclear. The CDR3 is 12 residues long. Trimming left V 5 bases short and J 7 bases short, with 11 bases between. Per the germline V gene, CDR1 is SGHTA and CDR2 is FQGNSA. The CDR3 DNA sequence: TGTGCCAGCAGCAAAAGGGTCGGGACCCAGTACTTC. This translates into CASSKRVGTQYF. The complete variable domain, with remaining parts taken from reference TRBV7-2 and TRBJ2-5, reads GAGVSQSPSNKVTEKGKDVELRCDPISGHTALYWYRQSLGQGLEFLIYFQGNSAPDKSGLPSDRFSAERTGGSVSTLTIQRTQQEDSAVYLCASSKRVGTQYFGPGTRLLVL.

This clone was recorded once. The V and J genes are TRBV24-1 and TRBJ1-1; D is unclear. V lost 4 bases and J lost 4, with 6 bases in between. The germline CDR1 and CDR2 sequences are KGHDR and SFDVKD. The CDR3 runs to 12 residues. Here the CDR3 DNA reads TGTGCCACCAGTGACCCTCTCACTGAAGCTTTCTTT. This codes for CATSDPLTEAFF.

The chain uses TRBV3-1 (or the pseudogene TRBV3-2) and TRBJ2-7; no reliable D call. This CDR3 has 13 residues. V shed 2 bases and J shed 4 bases, with 9 bases lying between them. CDR1 is LGHDT, CDR2 YNNKEL, per germline (reference sequence). CDR3 region: CASSQLRFYEQYF. The CDR3 region has the DNA TGTGCCAGCAGCCAATTGAGGTTTTACGAGCAGTACTTC.

V is TRBV2 and J is TRBJ2-1; TRBD2 aligns across 13 bases. V dropped 7 bases and J dropped 2; count of bases not matched to a gene: 5. CDR1 SNHLY and CDR2 FYNNEI come from the germline V gene. CDR3 length equals 16 residues. CDR3: CASTRTSGSPYNEQFF. The CDR3 DNA sequence: TGTGCCAGCACCAGGACTAGCGGGAGCCCCTACAATGAGCAGTTCTTC. The entire variable domain, with the rest obtained from reference TRBV2 and TRBJ2-1, is as follows: EPEVTQTPSHQVTQMGQEVILRCVPISNHLYFYWYRQILGQKVEFLVSFYNNEISEKSEIFDDQFSVERPDGSNFTLKIRSTKLEDSAMYFCASTRTSGSPYNEQFFGPGTRLTVL.

This rearrangement joins TRBV15 to TRBJ2-2; the D is unclear. Germline assignment: CDR1 LNHNV and CDR2 YYDKDF (reference sequence). V dropped 6 bases and J dropped 1 base, with 15 bases sitting between them. This CDR3 is 16 amino acids long. The CDR3 is CATSPPPFRNTGELFF. CDR3 coding DNA: TGTGCCACCAGTCCGCCCCCTTTTAGGAACACCGGGGAGCTGTTTTTT.

This chain connects TRBV3-1 (or the pseudogene TRBV3-2) to TRBJ2-7; 10 bases agree with TRBD2. CDR3 length equals 18 residues. The J segment lost 0 bases and the V segment lost 1 base, leaving 9 bases of the junction unmatched. Germline V gene sequence: CDR1 LGHDT, CDR2 YNNKEL (reference sequence). The CDR3 nucleotides read TGTGCCAGCAGCCAAGTAAGGAGCGGGAGGGGACGCTCCTACGAGCAGTACTTC. This translates into CASSQVRSGRGRSYEQYF.

V usage is TRBV27 and J usage is TRBJ1-2, with TRBD1 identical over 8 bases. Germline loops: CDR1 MNHEY, CDR2 SMNVEV (reference sequence). V was pared by 8 bases and J by 6 bases, with 8 bases of the junction left unmatched. The CDR3 is 13 residues long. This CDR3 reads CASGYRGRDGYTF. The CDR3 DNA reads as TGTGCCAGCGGCTACAGGGGGAGGGATGGCTACACCTTC.

The chain couples TRBV28 to TRBJ2-7; 7 positions agree with TRBD1. J gave up 3 bases and V 2 bases, and 7 bases lay outside the gene matches. CDR1 MDHEN and CDR2 SYDVKM come from the germline V gene. There are 15 residues in the CDR3. This chain's CDR3 is CASSLTDRFSYEQYF. The DNA of the CDR3 is TGTGCCAGCAGTTTAACGGACAGGTTTAGCTACGAGCAGTACTTC.

The V call is TRBV18, the J call TRBJ2-7, with 14 nucleotides matching TRBD2. Germline values: CDR1 KGHSH, CDR2 LQKENI. The CDR3 covers 16 residues. V was clipped by 3 bases and J by 7 bases; unmatched bases: 8. CDR3 sequence (DNA): TGTGCCAGCTCACCGACGACTAGCGGGAGGGCCCGTGAGCAGTACTTC. This sequence encodes CASSPTTSGRAREQYF.

The genes are TRBV7-9 and TRBJ2-7; 10 bases match TRBD2. Germline trimming cut 5 bases from V and 7 bases from J; bases unmatched to any gene: 11. Germline CDR1 and CDR2: SEHNR and FQNEAQ (reference sequence). The CDR3 contains 15 residues. The CDR3, as DNA: TGTGCCAGCAGCAATACTAGCGGGAAGACGAGGGAGCAGTACTTC. Translation gives CASSNTSGKTREQYF.

V usage is TRBV6-1 and J usage is TRBJ1-3; 7 bases are a match to TRBD1. CDR3 length: 16 residues. After removal of 1 base from V and 0 bases from J, the junction contained 3 bases not matched to a gene. CDR1 and CDR2 from the germline V gene are MNHNS and SASEGT. The DNA for the CDR3 is TGTGCCAGCAGTGAAGTGGGACAGCTCTCTGGAAACACCATATATTTT. Amino acids: CASSEVGQLSGNTIYF.

The chain employs TRBV19 and TRBJ2-1; 8 nucleotides line up with TRBD1. In germline, CDR1 is LNHDA, CDR2 SQIVND (reference sequence). The CDR3 contains 12 residues. The V and J ends lost 8 bases and 5 bases, in that order; junction bases with no gene match: 2. CDR3 region: CASDRGDNEQFF. Written as DNA, the CDR3 is TGTGCCAGTGACAGGGGAGACAATGAGCAGTTCTTC.

The chain recombines TRBV6-1 with TRBJ1-5, with a possible D match to TRBD1 (5 bases). The CDR3 has 14 residues. Germline V CDR1 and CDR2: MNHNS, SASEGT. V lost 0 bases, J lost 13 bases, and 16 bases lay in between. The CDR3 DNA reads TGTGCCAGCAGTGAAGCGCTTCTCAGGGTGGCTCAGCATTTT. It translates to CASSEALLRVAQHF.

The genes are TRBV12-3 or TRBV12-4 and TRBJ2-3, with unresolved D. Trimming cost V 3 bases and J 6 bases, with 7 bases left between them. The CDR3 consists of 12 residues. This CDR3 reads CASSFLVDTQYF. CDR3 in DNA: TGTGCCAGCAGTTTTCTGGTGGATACGCAGTATTTT.

The chain employs TRBV10-3 and TRBJ2-7; 10 positions match TRBD2. The CDR3 is 16 amino acids. The ends lost 0 bases at V and 2 bases at J; junction bases unmatched: 4. The germline V gene has CDR1 ENHRY and CDR2 SYGVKD. The CDR3 sequence: CAISESGLALTYEQYF. The CDR3 nucleotides are TGTGCCATCAGTGAGTCGGGACTAGCGCTGACCTACGAGCAGTACTTC.

This rearrangement joins TRBV5-1 to TRBJ2-2; D not certain. The ends were cut back, 0 bases at V and 0 bases at J, with 3 bases in the middle. The length of the CDR3 is 14 residues. Per germline, CDR1 SGHRS and CDR2 YFSETQ. CDR3 DNA: TGCGCCAGCAGCTTGGGGACGAACACCGGGGAGCTGTTTTTT. Translating it yields CASSLGTNTGELFF.

J is TRBJ1-2 and V is TRBV7-9; D not certain. CDR1 is SEHNR and CDR2 is FQNEAQ in the germline V gene (reference sequence). The V gene lost 5 bases and the J gene lost 1 base, with 11 bases spanning the gap. There are 14 residues in the CDR3. In DNA form, the CDR3 reads TGTGCCAGCAGCGCCCCCCGGGGTAACTATGGCTACACCTTC. This gives the protein CASSAPRGNYGYTF.

This clone was observed once. V is TRBV4-1 and J is TRBJ1-2; D possibly corresponds to TRBD1 (6 bases). Germline V gene sequence: CDR1 MGHRA, CDR2 YSYEKL. The length of the CDR3 is 14 residues. V was pared by 3 bases and J by 2 bases, with 10 bases between. The CDR3 coding sequence is TGCGCCAGCAGCCACTTCGGACAGAACTATGGCTACACCTTC. Translated: CASSHFGQNYGYTF.

The chain is built from TRBV4-2 and TRBJ1-2, with 9 positions matching TRBD1. Germline CDR1 is LGHNA and CDR2 is YNFKEQ. Trimming removed 5 bases from V and 6 bases from J; junction bases left unmatched: 10. This CDR3 comprises 15 residues. The CDR3 here is CASSSRQGVSDGYTF. The CDR3 DNA follows: TGTGCCAGCAGCTCCCGACAGGGGGTGTCCGATGGCTACACCTTC.

This chain links TRBV19 with TRBJ1-1; no reliable D call. CDR1 LNHDA and CDR2 SQIVND come from the germline V gene (reference sequence). V lost 1 base and J lost 5, with 20 bases in between. The CDR3 covers 17 residues. This CDR3 is CASSIGRLVGVWTEAFF. In DNA form, the CDR3 reads TGTGCCAGTAGTATAGGGCGGCTAGTGGGTGTTTGGACTGAAGCTTTCTTT.

The V gene is TRBV19, the J gene TRBJ2-3; D perhaps matches TRBD2 (7 bases). The CDR3 length is 15 residues. CDR1 is LNHDA and CDR2 is SQIVND in the germline V gene (reference sequence). Trimming left V 5 bases short and J 2 bases short, with 14 bases between. CDR3 coding DNA: TGTGCCAGTAGTCCGGAGGGGGGGGACACAGATACGCAGTATTTT. This translates into CASSPEGGDTDTQYF.

This chain connects TRBV28 to TRBJ1-1; tentatively, D is TRBD1 (5 bases). There are 14 residues in the CDR3. Germline loops: CDR1 MDHEN, CDR2 SYDVKM. Trimming cost V 5 bases and J 1 base, with 11 bases left between them. The CDR3 here is CASSPGTPNTEAFF. As DNA, the CDR3 is TGTGCCAGCAGTCCCGGGACTCCGAACACTGAAGCTTTCTTT. Supplemented by reference TRBV28 and TRBJ1-1, the full variable domain reads DVKVTQSSRYLVKRTGEKVFLECVQDMDHENMFWYRQDPGLGLRLIYFSYDVKMKEKGDIPEGYSVSREKKERFSLILESASTNQTSMYLCASSPGTPNTEAFFGQGTRLTVV.

V and J are TRBV14 and TRBJ2-2; D gene ambiguous. This CDR3 has 14 residues. In germline, CDR1 is SGHDN, CDR2 FVKESK. V lost 4 bases, J lost 1 base, and 7 bases lay in between. The CDR3 DNA follows: TGTGCCAGCAGCCGATCACGGAACACCGGGGAGCTGTTTTTT. Residues: CASSRSRNTGELFF.

The chain carries TRBV5-1 and TRBJ2-2, with a weak D call TRBD2 (6 bases). The CDR3 has 15 residues. Germline CDR1 and CDR2: SGHRS and YFSETQ. V was cut by 4 bases and J by 7 bases, with 17 bases left in between. For the CDR3, the DNA is TGCGCCAGCAGCGGCGGGACTGGGGCGAACGGGGAGCTGTTTTTT. It encodes CASSGGTGANGELFF.

V usage is TRBV10-3 and J usage is TRBJ2-3; tentatively, D is TRBD2 (5 bases). Germline V gene data show CDR1 as ENHRY and CDR2 as SYGVKD. Trimming shortened V by 4 bases and J by 3 bases, and 11 bases separated the two germline ends. This CDR3 is 14 amino acids long. The CDR3 loop is CAISGVGMTDTQYF. The CDR3 coding sequence is TGTGCCATCAGTGGTGTCGGGATGACAGATACGCAGTATTTT.